Described below is a single T cell receptor beta chain sequence and its context. The germline gives CDR1 MNHEY, CDR2 SVGAGI. The CDR3 is 14 residues long. The V end lost 0 bases, the J end lost 0 bases, and 6 bases lay between the germline ends. TCRdb recomputed calls from the RACE reads with MiXCR, one row per CDR3 protein. The profile shows some 38,000 distinct CDR3 sequences, more than 6% of them singletons. This sample is part of a study of human T cells and chemical hapten exposure. Time point denoted: patch test 1, 2 weeks after DPC sensitization. Documented treatment: therapeutic diphenylcyclopropenone sensitization with weekly scalp DPC. Total RNA extraction was carried out from unfractionated whole blood.

The source of this sequence is a woman in her 30s with alopecia areata. Some clones in this sample may be carry-over from other donors' samples. The chain joins TRBV6-5 to TRBJ2-7; D gene ambiguous. The sequencing here drew on whole blood, taken in connection with sensitization to the hapten diphenylcyclopropenone (DPC). The CDR3 reads CASSYSASSYEQYF. CDR3 DNA sequence: TGTGCCAGCAGTTACTCGGCCAGCTCCTACGAGCAGTACTTC.